This T cell receptor beta chain is drawn from a study of cytomegalovirus exposure and HLA in healthy donors. Points from the study as a whole: Being productive about 87% or about 30% of the time was typical of most TCR beta V segments in an earlier analysis. Associated with HLA alleles at 0.05 false discovery rate in a later analysis were about 17,000 TCR beta sequences. Roughly uniform sequencing depth across donors was assumed, possibly incorrectly.

Use of 60 Vbeta and 13 Jbeta primers characterized the PCR. As originally analysed: In a later analysis, around 10 million of around 75 million unique beta chains occurred in at least two donors. TCRdb's table, derived via immunoSEQ multiplex PCR, lists solely in-frame clones and lacks some. That table furnishes V, J and clone size, whereas the DNA furnished D and trimming. The repertoire has 200,000 to 250,000 clones, 80% to 85% of them found once; the top ten carry roughly 0.71%. On this clone itself: Its antigen is currently unknown. The same CDR3 also results from other DNA sequences found in this sample.

There are 17 residues in the CDR3. Germline V gives CDR1 GTSNPN, CDR2 SVGIG (reference sequence). V lost 7 bases to trimming and J lost 2 bases; unmatched junction nucleotides: 20. This sequence originates from a boy aged 2-15 years in good health and CMV-seronegative. Sequencing was performed on PBMCs. The chain joins TRBV30 to TRBJ2-7, with 7 bases aligning to TRBD2. The CDR3 nucleotides are TGTGCCTTATTAAGACTAGCAGGAGAACAATCTACCTACGAGCAGTACTTC. Translated, it gives CALLRLAGEQSTYEQYF.